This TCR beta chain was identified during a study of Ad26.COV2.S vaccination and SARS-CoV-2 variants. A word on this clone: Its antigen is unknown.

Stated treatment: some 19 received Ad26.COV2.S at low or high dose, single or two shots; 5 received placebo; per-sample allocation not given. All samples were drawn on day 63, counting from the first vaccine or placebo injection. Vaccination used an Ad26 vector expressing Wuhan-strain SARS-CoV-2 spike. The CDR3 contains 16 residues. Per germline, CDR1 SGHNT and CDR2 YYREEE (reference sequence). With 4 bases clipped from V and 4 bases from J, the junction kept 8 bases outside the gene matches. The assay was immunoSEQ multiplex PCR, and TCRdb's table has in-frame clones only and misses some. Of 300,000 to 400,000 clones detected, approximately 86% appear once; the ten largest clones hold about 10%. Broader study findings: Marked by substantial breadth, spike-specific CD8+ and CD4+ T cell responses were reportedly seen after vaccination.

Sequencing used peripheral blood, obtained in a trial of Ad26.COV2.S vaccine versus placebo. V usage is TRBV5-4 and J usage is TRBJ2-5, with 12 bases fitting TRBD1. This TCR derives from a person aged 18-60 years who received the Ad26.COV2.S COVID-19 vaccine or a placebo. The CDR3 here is CASSLGGTGGLETQYF. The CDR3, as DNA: TGTGCCAGCAGCCTTGGCGGGACAGGGGGCCTAGAGACCCAGTACTTC.